This T cell receptor (beta chain) was recorded in a study of blood T cell repertoires in COVID-19. The protocol was immunoSEQ multiplex PCR, while the TCRdb copy is restricted to in-frame clones and leaves out a portion. The table includes 200,000 to 250,000 clones, approximately 86% detected once. V shed 10 bases, J shed 0 bases, and the junction held 4 bases outside the gene matches. Germline CDR1 is ENHRY and CDR2 is SYGVKD. This CDR3 is 14 amino acids long. Those who participated ranged in age from roughly 18 to 95 years and resided in about two dozen US areas. This receptor was taken from a woman under 40 with acute COVID-19. This chain links TRBV10-3 with TRBJ1-4, with TRBD1 matching over 8 bases. The specimen was PBMCs or T cells enriched from blood (not recorded which). The CDR3 coding sequence is TGTGCCACTGGACAGGGCGCAACTAATGAAAAACTGTTTTTT. It encodes CATGQGATNEKLFF.